One and the same sample provided the 8 T cell receptor beta chains below, sequenced in a study of OX40 agonist ivuxolimab in advanced cancers. Clones were read by immunoSEQ multiplex PCR, and TCRdb kept only the in-frame ones, dropping some. Altogether about 86,000 clones are present, 75% to 90% being singletons, with the ten largest covering 0.19%. The material sequenced was CD4+ or CD8+ T cells sorted from blood, taken in a trial of the OX40 agonist ivuxolimab. All receptors come from an adult with an advanced solid tumor such as melanoma, head and neck, liver or kidney cancer.

The J gene is TRBJ1-3, the V gene TRBV4-2, with D hard to call. Germline loops: CDR1 LGHNA, CDR2 YNFKEQ. The CDR3 totals 14 residues. V was shortened by 1 base and J by 3 bases, with 7 bases between the two germline ends. The CDR3 region has the DNA TGTGCCAGCAGCCAAGGCGTTTTTGGAAACACCATATATTTT. Protein product: CASSQGVFGNTIYF.

The rearrangement links TRBV27 to TRBJ1-5; maybe TRBD1 (5 bases). The V end lost 3 bases, the J end lost 1 base, and 10 bases lay between the germline ends. Looked up from germline, CDR1 is MNHEY and CDR2 is SMNVEV (reference sequence). The CDR3 extends over 15 amino acids. CDR3 protein: CASSLMRGSNQPQHF. The CDR3 DNA sequence: TGTGCCAGCAGTTTGATGAGGGGAAGCAATCAGCCCCAGCATTTT.

This clone came up a few times. The genes are TRBV28 and TRBJ2-7; TRBD2 is a possible D gene (5 bases). V lost 11 bases and J lost 8, with 22 bases in between. CDR3 length: 13 amino acids. Germline values: CDR1 MDHEN, CDR2 SYDVKM. The CDR3 spells CAARAATREKQYF. CDR3 sequence (DNA): TGTGCCGCGAGGGCGGCCACCCGAGAGAAGCAGTACTTC.

This clone has a single count. The chain carries TRBV19 and TRBJ1-1; D possibly corresponds to TRBD1 (5 bases). The germline V gene has CDR1 LNHDA and CDR2 SQIVND (reference sequence). Trimming removed 8 bases at V and 0 bases at J, with 13 bases between. The CDR3 covers 14 residues. For the CDR3, the DNA is TGTGCCAGTCTCCCAGGGAGGTTGAACACTGAAGCTTTCTTT. It specifies CASLPGRLNTEAFF.

V and J are TRBV15 and TRBJ2-2; no firm D call. V was cut by 0 bases and J by 9 bases, with 11 bases left in between. CDR1 is LNHNV, CDR2 YYDKDF, per germline (reference sequence). The CDR3 is 14 amino acids. CDR3 bases: TGTGCCACCAGCAGAGACGAGCTGGGCAGGGAGCTGTTTTTT. Its protein is CATSRDELGRELFF. The complete variable domain, with remaining parts taken from reference TRBV15 and TRBJ2-2, reads DAMVIQNPRYQVTQFGKPVTLSCSQTLNHNVMYWYQQKSSQAPKLLFHYYDKDFNNEADTPDNFQSRRPNTSFCFLDIRSPGLGDTAMYLCATSRDELGRELFFGEGSRLTVL.

In this sample, this clone turned up once. This sequence joins TRBV18 and TRBJ2-2; D remains unclear. The length of the CDR3 is 18 residues. V was pared by 3 bases and J by 6 bases, with 23 bases between. The V gene's germline CDR1 is KGHSH and CDR2 LQKENI. The CDR3 sequence is CASSPPMPIENVAGELFF. Written as DNA, the CDR3 is TGTGCCAGCTCACCCCCGATGCCCATAGAGAATGTTGCCGGGGAGCTGTTTTTT. Looking up the rest from reference TRBV18 and TRBJ2-2 gives the full variable domain: NAGVMQNPRHLVRRRGQEARLRCSPMKGHSHVYWYRQLPEEGLKFMVYLQKENIIDESGMPKERFSAEFPKEGPSILRIQQVVRGDSAAYFCASSPPMPIENVAGELFFGEGSRLTVL.

The chain has TRBV12-5 and TRBJ2-1, with a possible D match to TRBD2 (6 bases). CDR1 is LGHNT and CDR2 is FRNRAP in the germline V gene. The V end was cut by 2 bases, the J end by 10 bases, with 21 bases between. This CDR3 has 16 amino acids. The CDR3 nucleotides read TGTGCTAGTGGTTTGATACTTGGAGGGATGAACAGGGAGCAGTTCTTC. The encoded protein is CASGLILGGMNREQFF.

V gene TRBV7-2 combines with J gene TRBJ2-7; 11 bases map to TRBD2. This CDR3 has 15 amino acids. The germline V gene encodes CDR1 SGHTA and CDR2 FQGNSA. V lost 4 bases and J lost 2; bases outside the gene matches: 4. In DNA form, the CDR3 reads TGTGCCAGCAGCTCGGGACTAGCGGACCCCTACGAGCAGTACTTC. It translates to CASSSGLADPYEQYF.